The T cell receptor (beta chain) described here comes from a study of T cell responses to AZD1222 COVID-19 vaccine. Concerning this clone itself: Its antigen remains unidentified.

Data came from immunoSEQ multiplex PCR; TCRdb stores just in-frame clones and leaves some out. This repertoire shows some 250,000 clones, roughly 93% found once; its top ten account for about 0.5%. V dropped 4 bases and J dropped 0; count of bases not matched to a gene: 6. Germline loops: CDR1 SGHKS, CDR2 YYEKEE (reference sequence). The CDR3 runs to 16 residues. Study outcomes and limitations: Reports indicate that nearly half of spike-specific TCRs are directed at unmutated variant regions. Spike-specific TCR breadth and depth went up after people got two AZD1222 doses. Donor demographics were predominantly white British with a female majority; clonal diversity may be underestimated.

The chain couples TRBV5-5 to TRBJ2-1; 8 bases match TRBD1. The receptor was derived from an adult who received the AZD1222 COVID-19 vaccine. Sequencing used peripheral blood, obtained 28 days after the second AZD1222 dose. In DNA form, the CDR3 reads TGTGCCAGCAGCCAAAGACAGGGGAGCTCCTACAATGAGCAGTTCTTC. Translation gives CASSQRQGSSYNEQFF.